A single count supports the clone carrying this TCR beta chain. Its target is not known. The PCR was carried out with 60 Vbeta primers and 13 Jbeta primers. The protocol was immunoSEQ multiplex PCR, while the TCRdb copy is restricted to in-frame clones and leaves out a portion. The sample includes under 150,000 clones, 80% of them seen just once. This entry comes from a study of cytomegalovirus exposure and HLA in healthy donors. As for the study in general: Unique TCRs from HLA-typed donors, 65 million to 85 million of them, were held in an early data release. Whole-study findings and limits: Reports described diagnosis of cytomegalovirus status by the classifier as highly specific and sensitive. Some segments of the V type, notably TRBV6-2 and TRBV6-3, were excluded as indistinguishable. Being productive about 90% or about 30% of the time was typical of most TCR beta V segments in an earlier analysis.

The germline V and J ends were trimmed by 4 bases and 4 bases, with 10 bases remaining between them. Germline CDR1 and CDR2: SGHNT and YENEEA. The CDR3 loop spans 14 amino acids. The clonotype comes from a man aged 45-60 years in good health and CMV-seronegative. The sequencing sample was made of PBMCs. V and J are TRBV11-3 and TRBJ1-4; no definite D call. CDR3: CASSSGLVNEKLFF. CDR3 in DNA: TGTGCCAGCAGCTCCGGGTTGGTTAATGAAAAACTGTTTTTT. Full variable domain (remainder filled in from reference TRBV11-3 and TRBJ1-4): EAGVVQSPRYKIIEKKQPVAFWCNPISGHNTLYWYLQNLGQGPELLIRYENEEAVDDSQLPKDRFSAERLKGVDSTLKIQPAELGDSAVYLCASSSGLVNEKLFFGSGTQLSVL.